This TCR beta chain originates from a study of Graves' ophthalmopathy and Graves' hyperthyroidism. Study-level information: At initial diagnosis, peripheral blood was obtained, and this preceded any treatment.

RNA transcripts provided the template for amplifying TCR beta CDR3 regions. First-round RT-PCR used HTBI primers; second-round multiplex PCR followed. TCRdb re-called the multiplex PCR reads through MiXCR, storing one row per CDR3 protein. The top ten clones hold approximately 2.4% of a sample with some 360,000 distinct CDR3 sequences, about 17% of them seen once. Other autoimmune diseases, uncontrolled infections, pregnancy or lactation excluded patients from enrollment. This clonotype was detected only a few times. With 7 bases removed from V and 8 bases from J, the gap between germline ends came to 8 bases. CDR1 is SNHLY, CDR2 FYNNEI, per germline. CDR3 length equals 10 residues.

The sequenced sample consisted of peripheral blood. The TCR sequence derives from an adult woman with stable Graves' hyperthyroidism. V is TRBV2 and J is TRBJ1-2; D is unresolved. The CDR3 reads CASTIRGYTF. CDR3 DNA: TGTGCCAGCACCATCCGCGGCTACACCTTC.